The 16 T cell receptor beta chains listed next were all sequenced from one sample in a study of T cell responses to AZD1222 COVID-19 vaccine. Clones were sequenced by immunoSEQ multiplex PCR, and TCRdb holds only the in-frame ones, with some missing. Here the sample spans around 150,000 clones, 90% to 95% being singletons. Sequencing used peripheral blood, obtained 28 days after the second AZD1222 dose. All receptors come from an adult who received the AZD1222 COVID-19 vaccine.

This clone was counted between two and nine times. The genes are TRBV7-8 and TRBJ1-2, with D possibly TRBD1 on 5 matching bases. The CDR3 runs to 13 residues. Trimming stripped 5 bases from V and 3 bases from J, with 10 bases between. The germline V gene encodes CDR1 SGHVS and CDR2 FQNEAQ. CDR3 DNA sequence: TGTGCCAGCAGCCCGACAGTTCACTATGGCTACACCTTC. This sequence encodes CASSPTVHYGYTF.

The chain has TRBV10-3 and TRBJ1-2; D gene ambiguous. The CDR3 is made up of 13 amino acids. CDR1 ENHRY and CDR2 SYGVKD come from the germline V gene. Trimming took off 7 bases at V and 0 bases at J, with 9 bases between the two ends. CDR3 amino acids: CAITSNPNYGYTF. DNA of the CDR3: TGTGCCATCACTTCAAATCCTAACTATGGCTACACCTTC.

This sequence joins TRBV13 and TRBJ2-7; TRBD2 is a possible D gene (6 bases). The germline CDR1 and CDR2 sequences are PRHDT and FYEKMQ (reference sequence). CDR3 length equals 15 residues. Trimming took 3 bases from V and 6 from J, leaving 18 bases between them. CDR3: CASSFFREPLLEQYF. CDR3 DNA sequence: TGTGCCAGCAGCTTCTTCCGGGAGCCGTTACTCGAGCAGTACTTC.

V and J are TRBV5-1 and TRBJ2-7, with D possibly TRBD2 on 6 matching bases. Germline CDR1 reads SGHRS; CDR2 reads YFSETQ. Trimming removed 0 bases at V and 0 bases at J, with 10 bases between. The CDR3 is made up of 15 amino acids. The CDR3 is CASSLGGTLSYEQYF. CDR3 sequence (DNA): TGCGCCAGCAGCTTGGGCGGGACCCTCTCCTACGAGCAGTACTTC. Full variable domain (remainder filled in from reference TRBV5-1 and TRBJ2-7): KAGVTQTPRYLIKTRGQQVTLSCSPISGHRSVSWYQQTPGQGLQFLFEYFSETQRNKGNFPGRFSGRQFSNSRSEMNVSTLELGDSALYLCASSLGGTLSYEQYFGPGTRLTVT.

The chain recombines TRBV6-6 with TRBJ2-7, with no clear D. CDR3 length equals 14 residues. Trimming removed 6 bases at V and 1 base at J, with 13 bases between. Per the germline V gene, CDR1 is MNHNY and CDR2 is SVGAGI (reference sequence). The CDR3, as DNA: TGTGCCAGCAGCCAAGGGTCGCGATCCTACGAGCAGTACTTC. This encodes CASSQGSRSYEQYF.

The CDR3 spells CASSSRNTIYF. CDR3 nucleotide sequence: TGTGCCAGCAGTTCACGAAACACCATATATTTT. The J gene is TRBJ1-3, the V gene TRBV2; D is ambiguous. The CDR3 length is 11 residues. The germline gives CDR1 SNHLY, CDR2 FYNNEI. V lost 5 bases to trimming and J lost 5 bases, with 4 bases between them.

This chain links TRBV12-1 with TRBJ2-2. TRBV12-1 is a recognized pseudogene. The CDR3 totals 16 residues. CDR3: CASSSPDQRGTGELFF. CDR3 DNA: TGTGCCAGCAGCTCACCCGACCAGAGGGGCACCGGGGAGCTGTTTTTT.

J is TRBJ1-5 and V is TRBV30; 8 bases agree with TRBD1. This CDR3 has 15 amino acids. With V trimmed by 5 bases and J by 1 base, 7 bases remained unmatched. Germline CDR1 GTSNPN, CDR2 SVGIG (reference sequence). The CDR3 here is CAWHQGAGSNQPQHF. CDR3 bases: TGTGCCTGGCACCAGGGGGCCGGGAGCAATCAGCCCCAGCATTTT. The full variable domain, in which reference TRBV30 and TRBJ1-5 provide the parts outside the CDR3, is SQTIHQWPATLVQPVGSPLSLECTVEGTSNPNLYWYRQAAGRGLQLLFYSVGIGQISSEVPQNLSASRPQDRQFILSSKKLLLSDSGFYLCAWHQGAGSNQPQHFGDGTRLSIL.

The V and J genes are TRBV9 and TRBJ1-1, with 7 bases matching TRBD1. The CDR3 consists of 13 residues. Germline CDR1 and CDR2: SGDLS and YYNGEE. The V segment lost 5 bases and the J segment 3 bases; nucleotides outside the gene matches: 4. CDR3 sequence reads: CASSLDRDTEAFF. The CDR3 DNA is TGTGCCAGCAGTTTAGACAGGGACACTGAAGCTTTCTTT. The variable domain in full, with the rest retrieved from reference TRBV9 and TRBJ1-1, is DSGVTQTPKHLITATGQRVTLRCSPRSGDLSVYWYQQSLDQGLQFLIQYYNGEERAKGNILERFSAQQFPDLHSELNLSSLELGDSALYFCASSLDRDTEAFFGQGTRLTVV.

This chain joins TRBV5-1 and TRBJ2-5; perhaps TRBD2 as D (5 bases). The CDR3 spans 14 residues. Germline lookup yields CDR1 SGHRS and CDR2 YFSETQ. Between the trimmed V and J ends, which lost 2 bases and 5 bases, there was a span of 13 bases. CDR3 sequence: CASSFSGMGETQYF. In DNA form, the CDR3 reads TGCGCCAGCAGCTTCTCGGGAATGGGGGAGACCCAGTACTTC.

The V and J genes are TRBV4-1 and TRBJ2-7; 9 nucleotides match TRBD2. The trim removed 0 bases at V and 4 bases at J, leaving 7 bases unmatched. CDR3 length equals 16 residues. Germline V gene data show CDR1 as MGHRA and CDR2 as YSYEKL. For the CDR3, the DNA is TGCGCCAGCAGCCAAGATCTAGCGGGGTACTTTTACGAGCAGTACTTC. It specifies CASSQDLAGYFYEQYF.

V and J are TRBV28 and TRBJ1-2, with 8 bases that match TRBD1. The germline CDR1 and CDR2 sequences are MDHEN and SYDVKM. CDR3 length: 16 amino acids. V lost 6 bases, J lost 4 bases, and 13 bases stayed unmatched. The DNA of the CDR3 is TGTGCCAGCAGAAACCCCCCTGGACAGGGCATCTATGGCTACACCTTC. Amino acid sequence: CASRNPPGQGIYGYTF.

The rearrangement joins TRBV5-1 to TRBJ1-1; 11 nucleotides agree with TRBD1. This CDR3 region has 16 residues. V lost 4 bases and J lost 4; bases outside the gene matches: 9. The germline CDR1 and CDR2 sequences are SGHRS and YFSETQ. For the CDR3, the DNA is TGCGCCAGCAGCCCCGGACAGGGGGCGGGTGTCACTGAAGCTTTCTTT. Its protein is CASSPGQGAGVTEAFF.

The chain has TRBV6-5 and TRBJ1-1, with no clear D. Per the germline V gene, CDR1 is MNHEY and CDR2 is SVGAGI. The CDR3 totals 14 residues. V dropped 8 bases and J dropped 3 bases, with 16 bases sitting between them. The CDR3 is CASAPGFGHTEAFF. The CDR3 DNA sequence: TGTGCCAGCGCTCCGGGCTTCGGGCACACTGAAGCTTTCTTT.

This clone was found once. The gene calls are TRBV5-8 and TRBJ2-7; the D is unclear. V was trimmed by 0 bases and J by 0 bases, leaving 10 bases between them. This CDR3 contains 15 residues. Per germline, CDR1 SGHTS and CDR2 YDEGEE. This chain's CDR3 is CASSLAAVGSYEQYF. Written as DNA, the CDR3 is TGTGCCAGCAGCTTGGCCGCAGTAGGCTCCTACGAGCAGTACTTC.

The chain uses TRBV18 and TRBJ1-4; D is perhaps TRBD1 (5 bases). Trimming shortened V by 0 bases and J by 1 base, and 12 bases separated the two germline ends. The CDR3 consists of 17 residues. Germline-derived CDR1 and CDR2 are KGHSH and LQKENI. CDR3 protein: CASSPPAGGKTNEKLFF. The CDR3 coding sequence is TGTGCCAGCTCACCACCCGCGGGGGGGAAAACTAATGAAAAACTGTTTTTT.